Following are 27 T cell receptor beta chains from one sample sequenced in a study of blood T cell repertoires in COVID-19. Data came from immunoSEQ multiplex PCR; TCRdb stores just in-frame clones and leaves some out. The data show under 85,000 clones, with about 89% seen just once and roughly 12% held by the top ten. What was sequenced was peripheral blood. The receptor source for this set is a man aged 70-80 years with active or convalescent COVID-19.

The chain couples TRBV2 to TRBJ1-2; the D gene is possibly TRBD1 (6 bases). The length of the CDR3 is 15 residues. Trimming left V 6 bases short and J 1 base short, with 15 bases between. Per the germline V gene, CDR1 is SNHLY and CDR2 is FYNNEI. CDR3 bases: TGTGCCAGCAGGGGAGGGACAAAAATTAACTATGGCTACACCTTC. It yields the protein CASRGGTKINYGYTF. Looking up the rest from reference TRBV2 and TRBJ1-2 gives the full variable domain: EPEVTQTPSHQVTQMGQEVILRCVPISNHLYFYWYRQILGQKVEFLVSFYNNEISEKSEIFDDQFSVERPDGSNFTLKIRSTKLEDSAMYFCASRGGTKINYGYTFGSGTRLTVV.

This clone has a handful of counts. V usage is TRBV3-1 (or the pseudogene TRBV3-2) and J usage is TRBJ1-6, with 10 nucleotides matching TRBD1. The CDR3 is made up of 15 amino acids. With 4 bases clipped from V and 6 bases from J, the junction kept 3 bases outside the gene matches. Germline CDR1 LGHDT, CDR2 YNNKEL (reference sequence). The CDR3 loop is CASSPRTGGNSPLHF. DNA for the CDR3: TGTGCCAGCAGCCCACGGACAGGGGGTAATTCACCCCTCCACTTT.

J is TRBJ2-1 and V is TRBV5-1; the match to TRBD1 covers 8 bases. The germline V gene has CDR1 SGHRS and CDR2 YFSETQ. V trimming: 1 base; J trimming: 1 base; junction bases outside the gene matches: 4. The CDR3 has 16 amino acids. The CDR3 bases are TGCGCCAGCAGCTTGCAGACAGGGGTTTCCTACAATGAGCAGTTCTTC. It translates to CASSLQTGVSYNEQFF.

The genes are TRBV6-6 and TRBJ1-2, with 8 bases lining up with TRBD1. The CDR3 consists of 16 residues. V dropped 4 bases and J dropped 2; count of bases not matched to a gene: 9. Germline CDR1 reads MNHNY; CDR2 reads SVGAGI (reference sequence). CDR3 sequence reads: CASSSYPGQGNYGYTF. DNA for the CDR3: TGTGCCAGCAGTTCCTACCCAGGACAGGGCAACTATGGCTACACCTTC.

A note on this clone: A junction boundary mismatches the germline segment, possibly from a read error. The gene calls are TRBV4-2 and TRBJ1-4; perhaps TRBD1 as D (5 bases). Germline V lookup: CDR1 LGHNA, CDR2 YNFKEQ. This CDR3 contains 15 residues. CDR3 sequence (DNA): TGTGCCAGCAGACAAGACGACAGATATAATGAAAAACTGTTTTTT. Amino acid sequence: CASRQDDRYNEKLFF.

The chain employs TRBV24-1 and TRBJ1-2; no definite D call. This CDR3 spans 13 amino acids. The germline V and J ends were trimmed by 5 bases and 8 bases, with 14 bases remaining between them. Per the germline V gene, CDR1 is KGHDR and CDR2 is SFDVKD. CDR3 DNA sequence: TGTGCCACCAGTGGAATAAAGGGAGGGGGCTACACCTTC. Encoded protein: CATSGIKGGGYTF.

This sequence joins TRBV24-1 and TRBJ2-1, with TRBD2 identical over 9 bases. After removal of 5 bases from V and 6 bases from J, the junction contained 10 bases not matched to a gene. The CDR3 runs to 16 residues. Germline CDR1 and CDR2: KGHDR and SFDVKD. The CDR3 bases are TGTGCCACCAGTGTCACTCTAGCGGGGCCATCCAATGAGCAGTTCTTC. As protein: CATSVTLAGPSNEQFF.

V is TRBV7-9 and J is TRBJ2-5, with D tentatively TRBD2 (7 bases). The V end was cut by 8 bases, the J end by 3 bases, with 13 bases between. In germline, CDR1 is SEHNR, CDR2 FQNEAQ (reference sequence). The CDR3 is made up of 13 amino acids. CDR3 bases: TGTGCCAGCCTGGGGGGGCCCGAAGAGACCCAGTACTTC. Encoded protein: CASLGGPEETQYF.

The chain links TRBV27 to TRBJ2-7; 7 nucleotides align to TRBD1. Germline V gives CDR1 MNHEY, CDR2 SMNVEV (reference sequence). V gave up 5 bases and J gave up 4 bases; unmatched junction bases: 8. There are 14 residues in the CDR3. The CDR3 coding sequence is TGTGCCAGCAGTACCTACAGGGGTCAATACGAGCAGTACTTC. Protein product: CASSTYRGQYEQYF.

V is TRBV7-8 and J is TRBJ1-2; possible D gene TRBD1, 5 bases. CDR3 length equals 14 residues. Germline lookup yields CDR1 SGHVS and CDR2 FQNEAQ. Trimming took off 1 base at V and 8 bases at J, with 14 bases between the two ends. The CDR3 coding sequence is TGTGCCAGCAGCTTAGACTCTCAGGGCTACGGCTACACCTTC. Amino acid sequence: CASSLDSQGYGYTF.

V usage is TRBV28 and J usage is TRBJ2-6; D remains unclear. Germline V gene data show CDR1 as MDHEN and CDR2 as SYDVKM. CDR3 length: 11 residues. V shed 9 bases and J shed 2 bases, with 2 bases lying between them. The CDR3 region is CASTGANVLTF. The CDR3 region has the DNA TGTGCCAGTACTGGGGCCAACGTCCTGACTTTC.

V gene TRBV25-1 combines with J gene TRBJ1-2; a possible D gene is TRBD1 (6 bases). The CDR3 loop spans 14 amino acids. The V and J ends lost 4 bases and 6 bases respectively, with 15 bases between them. From germline, CDR1 is MGHDK and CDR2 SYGVNS. This CDR3 is CASSASGHQNGYTF. CDR3 in DNA: TGTGCCAGCAGTGCATCGGGACATCAGAATGGCTACACCTTC.

CDR3 protein: CASRGQERNYGYTF. For the CDR3, the DNA is TGTGCCAGCAGAGGACAGGAGCGTAACTATGGCTACACCTTC. The V call is TRBV6-8, the J call TRBJ1-2; 7 positions match TRBD1. The CDR3 has 14 amino acids. Looked up from germline, CDR1 is MNHGY and CDR2 is SAAAGT. J lost 1 base, V lost 6 bases, and 5 bases had no gene match.

This clone was seen more than once but under ten times. The chain couples TRBV18 to TRBJ1-4; D perhaps matches TRBD1 (5 bases). CDR1 is KGHSH and CDR2 is LQKENI in the germline V gene. The CDR3 sequence is 15 residues long. Trimming took off 2 bases at V and 8 bases at J, with 15 bases between the two ends. The CDR3, as DNA: TGTGCCAGCTCACCAACGGCGACGGGGGGAGAAAAACTGTTTTTT. It yields the protein CASSPTATGGEKLFF.

The chain has TRBV9 and TRBJ2-7; maybe TRBD2 (7 bases). V was shortened by 0 bases and J by 6 bases, with 13 bases between the two germline ends. The germline V gene encodes CDR1 SGDLS and CDR2 YYNGEE. This CDR3 has 14 amino acids. CDR3 coding DNA: TGTGCCAGCAGCGTAGAGGTAGGGGGGGTCGAGCAGTACTTC. Residues: CASSVEVGGVEQYF.

The chain uses TRBV5-4 and TRBJ1-6; 8 bases match TRBD1. The CDR3 contains 15 residues. With 4 bases clipped from V and 5 bases from J, the junction kept 5 bases outside the gene matches. In germline, CDR1 is SGHNT, CDR2 YYREEE (reference sequence). The CDR3 nucleotides read TGTGCCAGCAGCACGACAGGGGCTAATAATTCACCCCTCCACTTT. It is translated as CASSTTGANNSPLHF.

V usage is TRBV29-1 and J usage is TRBJ2-3; 8 bases are a match to TRBD2. The CDR3 is 14 amino acids. The V gene's germline CDR1 is SQVTM and CDR2 ANQGSEA. V gave up 4 bases and J gave up 2 bases; unmatched junction bases: 5. The CDR3, as DNA: TGCAGCGTTGCCAGCGGGGGATTCACAGATACGCAGTATTTT. Translation: CSVASGGFTDTQYF.

This chain joins TRBV5-4 and TRBJ1-1; D is possibly TRBD1 (5 bases). From germline, CDR1 is SGHNT and CDR2 YYREEE (reference sequence). The CDR3 loop spans 15 amino acids. Trimming removed 4 bases from V and 0 bases from J, with 13 bases in between. The CDR3 reads CASSSRGGMNTEAFF. In DNA form, the CDR3 reads TGTGCCAGCAGCAGCCGGGGGGGTATGAACACTGAAGCTTTCTTT.

This clone has just one count. The chain links TRBV14 to TRBJ2-3; D may be TRBD1 (5 bases). Trimming took 3 bases from V and 1 from J, leaving 14 bases between them. The CDR3 contains 16 residues. The V gene's germline CDR1 is SGHDN and CDR2 FVKESK. DNA for the CDR3: TGTGCCAGCAGCCATCTCCAGGGATTGGGCACAGATACGCAGTATTTT. This translates into CASSHLQGLGTDTQYF. Combining the CDR3 with reference TRBV14 and TRBJ2-3 gives the whole variable domain EAGVTQFPSHSVIEKGQTVTLRCDPISGHDNLYWYRRVMGKEIKFLLHFVKESKQDESGMPNNRFLAERTGGTYSTLKVQPAELEDSGVYFCASSHLQGLGTDTQYFGPGTRLTVL.

This rearrangement joins TRBV5-1 to TRBJ1-3, with D possibly TRBD1 on 5 matching bases. Trimming cost V 2 bases and J 0 bases, with 9 bases left between them. The CDR3 contains 15 residues. Germline CDR1 SGHRS, CDR2 YFSETQ. The CDR3 sequence is CASSFRGSSGNTIYF. The CDR3 region has the DNA TGCGCCAGCAGCTTTAGGGGCTCCTCTGGAAACACCATATATTTT.

The gene calls are TRBV19 and TRBJ1-1; a possible D gene is TRBD1 (6 bases). Germline-derived CDR1 and CDR2 are LNHDA and SQIVND (reference sequence). The CDR3 is 13 amino acids. The germline V and J ends were trimmed by 3 bases and 3 bases, with 8 bases remaining between them. Written as DNA, the CDR3 is TGTGCCAGTAGTATGAAGGGGGACACTGAAGCTTTCTTT. Amino acid sequence: CASSMKGDTEAFF.

This clone was recorded once. The chain links TRBV9 to TRBJ2-1; 7 bases fit TRBD2. J gave up 9 bases and V 1 base, and 13 bases lay outside the gene matches. The germline V gene encodes CDR1 SGDLS and CDR2 YYNGEE. The CDR3 is made up of 16 amino acids. Here the CDR3 reads CASSVSAGTLSSEQFF. The CDR3 nucleotides read TGTGCCAGCAGCGTATCAGCGGGGACCCTTAGTAGTGAGCAGTTCTTC.

This sequence joins TRBV6-2 or TRBV6-3 and TRBJ2-7; 9 bases are a match to TRBD1. Losses at the gene ends were 2 bases for V and 4 bases for J; bases not matched to a gene: 12. The CDR3 is made up of 17 amino acids. Germline V gives CDR1 MNHEY, CDR2 SVGEGT. CDR3 region: CASSYPPPGTGLYEQYF. The DNA for the CDR3 is TGTGCCAGCAGTTACCCGCCCCCCGGGACAGGGTTGTACGAGCAGTACTTC.

The chain employs TRBV2 and TRBJ1-1; D gene uncertain. V lost 4 bases and J 0 bases, leaving 9 bases between the germline ends. The CDR3 totals 14 residues. CDR1 and CDR2 (germline): SNHLY, FYNNEI. This CDR3 reads CASSVEGMNTEAFF. CDR3 in DNA: TGTGCCAGCAGTGTTGAGGGAATGAACACTGAAGCTTTCTTT.

This clone was detected only once. V is TRBV3-1 (or the pseudogene TRBV3-2) and J is TRBJ1-4, with 7 bases identical to TRBD1. CDR1 and CDR2 from the germline V gene are LGHDT and YNNKEL (reference sequence). CDR3 length: 14 residues. Trimming removed 6 bases from V and 7 bases from J; junction bases left unmatched: 8. As DNA, the CDR3 is TGTGCCAGCAGACGACAGGGAGAGGGTGAAAAACTGTTTTTT. It translates to CASRRQGEGEKLFF.

The genes are TRBV2 and TRBJ1-5; possibly TRBD1 for D (5 bases). Looked up from germline, CDR1 is SNHLY and CDR2 is FYNNEI. This CDR3 contains 14 residues. Deletions cut 6 bases from V and 2 bases from J, with 11 bases between. This CDR3 is CASRDTGRNQPQHF. CDR3 nucleotide sequence: TGTGCCAGCAGAGATACAGGACGCAATCAGCCCCAGCATTTT.

This chain uses TRBV7-9 with TRBJ1-1; 8 nucleotides match TRBD1. The CDR3 consists of 18 residues. CDR1 is SEHNR, CDR2 FQNEAQ, per germline (reference sequence). After removal of 2 bases from V and 3 bases from J, the junction contained 14 bases not matched to a gene. CDR3 bases: TGTGCCAGCAGCTTATGGGCAGGGGGCCTGAAAAGGGACACTGAAGCTTTCTTT. Translation: CASSLWAGGLKRDTEAFF.